This TCR beta chain emerged from a study of blood T cell repertoires in COVID-19. Across the study: Specimens from acute and convalescent COVID-19 originated in the United States, Italy and Spain. T cells, B-cell-depleted T cells, or PBMCs supplied cDNA or gDNA.

Germline V gene lookup returns CDR1 MGHDK and CDR2 SYGVNS. This CDR3 comprises 15 residues. The V gene lost 5 bases and the J gene lost 7 bases, with 20 bases spanning the gap. Authors' analysis steps: How many nucleated cells were present was estimated from reference gene primer amplification. TCRdb's table, derived via immunoSEQ multiplex PCR, lists solely in-frame clones and lacks some. D and trimming were read from the DNA, whereas the V and J calls and clone size are those reported in that table. The table lists some 530,000 clones, roughly 85% of them singletons. The clonotype originates from a human donor in a cohort sampled during active COVID-19. The chain couples TRBV25-1 to TRBJ2-5; D possibly corresponds to TRBD2 (5 bases). Sequencing was performed on peripheral blood. The CDR3 nucleotides read TGTGCCAGCAGTCCAAGGGCCGGGTCCCGGGGGACCCAGTACTTC. Protein product: CASSPRAGSRGTQYF.